This T cell receptor (beta chain) was recovered during a study of prognosis after radiotherapy for stage I lung cancer (dated by TCRdb to about 2021). As for the study more broadly: Around 20 stage I NSCLC patients were enrolled in Nanjing, China, between early 2018 and January 2019. Image-guided IMRT or VMAT was used to deliver SBRT in 3 to 5 fractions at a biologically effective dose of at least 100 Gy. This study profiled peripheral blood TCR beta repertoires from stage I NSCLC patients before and after stereotactic body radiotherapy and linked the repertoires to distant failure. Distant metastases were developed by four of the 19 patients after SBRT, at a median of around seven months, whereas no significant progression was observed in the other 15 patients. Tumor histology was squamous cell carcinoma in more than 5 patients and adenocarcinoma in about a dozen. A total of roughly 40 blood samples from roughly 20 patients were sequenced, with one sample obtained before and one obtained after SBRT for each patient. No patient received concurrent therapy alongside SBRT. Roughly 15 cases involved newly diagnosed primary stage I lung tumors, and five involved oligometastatic NSCLC subsequent to surgical resection of the primary tumor. Every patient was regarded as medically inoperable, because of comorbidities in more than 10 cases and refusal of surgery in 6 or 7 cases. Ages in the cohort of approximately 13 men and 6 women ranged from about 53 to 84 years, with a median of 74. Overall study results and their limits: No determination of tumor specificity was made for expanded TCR clones. Differences in TRBV and TRBJ usage frequencies by metastasis status were reportedly observed in two V genes at baseline and in ten or so V and two J genes after SBRT. No adjustment for multiple comparisons was applied to any of the reported P values. Limitations of the study included a small cohort and short follow-up, and the study findings need independent validation. A decrease in unique TCR clone counts was observed after SBRT (median around 9,800 before versus several thousand after; Wilcoxon paired P=0.011). Post-SBRT Shannon entropy and its change from baseline were lower in patients who developed distant metastases; baseline Shannon entropy was not associated with metastases.

Of note for this clonotype: Its target antigen remains unknown. This probably arose from a read error, given a far larger clone one base away.

Two rounds of multiplex PCR were performed to amplify the TCR beta CDR3 region from genomic DNA. The first PCR round used primers specific to each TRBV and TRBJ gene, and the primer sequences were filed in Chinese patent CN105087789A. Universal primers were used in the second round of PCR. The Roche High Pure PCR Template Preparation Kit was used to extract genomic DNA from the frozen PBMCs. An Illumina HiSeq 3000 was used to sequence the libraries paired-end with 151 bp reads. In the authors' own workflow: CutAdapt was used to remove raw reads lacking the multiplex PCR primer sequences. High-quality paired reads were merged into contigs with PEAR. By alignment to reference sequences, MiXCR assigned TRB V, D and J gene segments to each contig. To remove sequencing errors, CDR3 sequences were clustered according to base quality and sequence similarity. Shannon entropy, normalized by the natural log of the productive TCR sequence number, served as the measure of diversity. Clonality was defined as one minus Shannon entropy divided by the natural log of the number of unique clonotypes. The Youden index of ROC curves was used to select progression-free survival cut-offs for repertoire metrics, and analyses were performed in R 3.5.3. TCRdb reanalyzed the raw reads on its own, using fastp at Q25 for trimming and MiXCR for clone calling, and kept in-frame beta chains. Every distinct CDR3 protein forms one entry, paired with its most common genes and DNA. The V and J calls follow TCRdb's processing rather than the paper's. Present in this sample are around 26,000 distinct CDR3 sequences, roughly 46% of which were seen just once. 14% to 15% of the sample is held by the ten biggest clonotypes.

For CDR1 and CDR2, the germline V gene lists MNHGY and SVAAGI. Inclusive of the bounding cysteine and phenylalanine, the CDR3 is 21 residues long. Only the CDR3 DNA is retained, 63 bases long and in frame from the first base. V loses 3 bases, J loses 4 bases, and the germline ends lie 31 bases apart. A history of other malignancies or of prior chemotherapy or radiotherapy was absent in all patients, and node-negative disease was shown on CT and PET/CT in all patients. At each of the two time points, about 6 milliliters of peripheral venous blood were collected into EDTA tubes. Ficoll-Paque Plus density-gradient centrifugation was used to isolate PBMCs. Right after collection, samples were kept at -80 degrees C until analysis.

The TCR originated in a donor over 45 with non-small cell lung cancer. This material consisted of PBMCs, taken before or after stereotactic body radiation therapy (not recorded which). This sequence uses TRBV6-9 and TRBJ2-1, with the D call tentatively TRBD1 or TRBD2, each fitting 5 bases. The bases read TGTGCCAGCAGTTACCCGGGGCCGCAGAAGGGGTGTAAAGCTGGGTACAATGAGCAGTTCTTC. It translates as CASSYPGPQKGCKAGYNEQFF.